Shown below are 24 T cell receptor beta chains from a single sample sequenced in a study of T cells in Graves' hyperthyroidism and ophthalmopathy (dated by TCRdb to the late 2010s). The protocol used for the library was multiplex PCR. Data came from an Illumina HiSeq 2000. The TCR beta CDR3 regions were amplified from the RNA transcripts. The first round of RT-PCR for the TCR CDR3 was performed with the HTBI primer set and the Qiagen OneStep RT-PCR kit. TCRdb trimmed the raw reads at Q25, called clones with MiXCR and kept productive beta chains. One record per CDR3 amino acid sequence lists the most common genes and DNA. The sample records about 590,000 distinct CDR3 sequences, 14% of which are singletons. Roughly 6.9% of the sample goes to the ten largest clones. What was sequenced was blood. These receptors were taken from a woman aged 18-30 years with Graves' ophthalmopathy.

The table lists this clonotype with many counts. The V and J genes are TRBV7-9 and TRBJ2-7, with 8 bases fitting TRBD2. V lost 5 bases and J lost 9; bases outside the gene matches: 6. Germline loops: CDR1 SEHNR, CDR2 FQNEAQ (reference sequence). This CDR3 is 12 amino acids long. The CDR3 nucleotides are TGTGCCAGCAGCCGAGCGGGGGAGGGGCAGTACTTC. It translates to CASSRAGEGQYF. Variable domain in full (rest from reference TRBV7-9 and TRBJ2-7): DTGVSQNPRHKITKRGQNVTFRCDPISEHNRLYWYRQTLGQGPEFLTYFQNEAQLEKSRLLSDRFSAERPKGSFSTLEIQRTEQGDSAMYLCASSRAGEGQYFGPGTRLTVT.

This clonotype was detected many times. The V call is TRBV12-3 or TRBV12-4, the J call TRBJ1-4, with D possibly being TRBD1 (5 bases). The CDR3 consists of 13 residues. Trimming left V 6 bases short and J 10 bases short, with 15 bases between. The DNA of the CDR3 is TGTGCCAGCAGCCTGACAGATAGAGGAAAACTGTTTTTT. The encoded protein is CASSLTDRGKLFF.

CDR3 loop: CASNSDFRSYEQYF. DNA for the CDR3: TGTGCCAGCAATTCGGACTTCCGATCCTACGAGCAGTACTTC. V usage is TRBV25-1 and J usage is TRBJ2-7; a possible D gene is TRBD2 (5 bases). This CDR3 has 14 residues. The V and J ends lost 7 bases and 1 base respectively, with 14 bases between them. Per germline, CDR1 MGHDK and CDR2 SYGVNS.

In this sample, this clonotype turned up many times. The gene calls are TRBV12-3 or TRBV12-4 and TRBJ2-7; 15 bases fit TRBD2. Trimming cost V 7 bases and J 1 base; bases outside gene matches: 17. The CDR3 spans 20 residues. The CDR3, as DNA: TGTGCCAGCATCCAATCCGGACTAGCGGGAGGGTCCCCCCTTTCCTACGAGCAGTACTTC. This gives the protein CASIQSGLAGGSPLSYEQYF.

In this sample, this clonotype turned up many times. The chain recombines TRBV28 with TRBJ2-2, with a tentative D call TRBD1 (5 bases). The germline CDR1 and CDR2 sequences are MDHEN and SYDVKM. V lost 7 bases to trimming and J lost 2 bases, with 17 bases between them. CDR3 length equals 16 residues. The CDR3, as DNA: TGTGCCAGCATAGGCAGAAAGACAGTTAACACCGGGGAGCTGTTTTTT. It codes for CASIGRKTVNTGELFF.

This clonotype was seen at least ten times. This sequence joins TRBV12-3 or TRBV12-4 and TRBJ2-1, with TRBD2 matching over 7 bases. This CDR3 comprises 11 residues. The CDR3 sequence is CANGGGNEQFF. The CDR3 coding sequence is TGTGCAAACGGCGGGGGCAATGAGCAGTTCTTC.

This clonotype was recorded many times. This chain uses TRBV20-1 with TRBJ2-1; 10 positions match TRBD2. Germline CDR1 and CDR2: DFQATT and SNEGSKA (reference sequence). There are 14 residues in the CDR3. Trimming cost V 5 bases and J 4 bases; bases outside gene matches: 5. The CDR3 protein is CSALGLAAYNEQFF. The CDR3 DNA reads TGCAGTGCTCTAGGACTAGCGGCTTACAATGAGCAGTTCTTC.

This clonotype was picked up many times. This chain uses TRBV7-2 with TRBJ1-3; D unresolved. This CDR3 comprises 14 residues. V lost 5 bases and J 0 bases, leaving 8 bases between the germline ends. Germline values: CDR1 SGHTA, CDR2 FQGNSA. DNA for the CDR3: TGTGCCAGCAGCCCTCCCAGCTCTGGAAACACCATATATTTT. It translates to CASSPPSSGNTIYF.

Turning to this clonotype: A read error is possible here, since a much larger clone lies one base away. The V and J genes are TRBV28 and TRBJ2-3; TRBD1 aligns across 12 bases. This CDR3 has 20 amino acids. Germline CDR1 is MDHEN and CDR2 is SYDVKM. The ends lost 5 bases at V and 4 bases at J; junction bases unmatched: 19. The CDR3 sequence: CASSPGTGGLLKSSADTQYF. The CDR3 DNA follows: TGTGCCAGCAGTCCGGGGACAGGGGGCCTTCTAAAGTCTAGCGCAGATACGCAGTATTTT. The entire variable domain, with the rest obtained from reference TRBV28 and TRBJ2-3, is as follows: DVKVTQSSRYLVKRTGEKVFLECVQDMDHENMFWYRQDPGLGLRLIYFSYDVKMKEKGDIPEGYSVSREKKERFSLILESASTNQTSMYLCASSPGTGGLLKSSADTQYFGPGTRLTVL.

This clonotype was observed at least ten times. V is TRBV28 and J is TRBJ2-4; D may be TRBD2 (6 bases). Trimming removed 4 bases from V and 7 bases from J, with 17 bases in between. This CDR3 has 15 amino acids. From germline, CDR1 is MDHEN and CDR2 SYDVKM. DNA of the CDR3: TGTGCCAGCAGTTCTGCGGGAATACGAGGGAACATTCAGTACTTC. Protein product: CASSSAGIRGNIQYF.

This clonotype was found many times. V and J are TRBV7-8 and TRBJ2-7, with D tentatively TRBD2 (5 bases). The CDR3 length is 15 residues. Germline CDR1 and CDR2: SGHVS and FQNEAQ. V dropped 2 bases and J dropped 0 bases, with 11 bases sitting between them. The CDR3 sequence is CASSLCPSCSYEQYF. The CDR3 DNA sequence: TGTGCCAGCAGCTTATGCCCTAGCTGCTCCTACGAGCAGTACTTC.

The chain uses TRBV6-1 and TRBJ1-3; perhaps TRBD1 as D (6 bases). The V gene's germline CDR1 is MNHNS and CDR2 SASEGT. The CDR3 has 14 amino acids. V was pared by 5 bases and J by 4 bases, with 12 bases between. The CDR3 region is CASSRQAYGNTIYF. The CDR3 coding sequence is TGTGCCAGCAGTCGACAGGCCTACGGAAACACCATATATTTT.

This clonotype was picked up many times. The V and J genes are TRBV5-1 and TRBJ2-7; TRBD1 aligns across 7 bases. The CDR3 spans 12 residues. Germline loops: CDR1 SGHRS, CDR2 YFSETQ. The ends lost 4 bases at V and 7 bases at J; junction bases unmatched: 5. For the CDR3, the DNA is TGCGCCAGCAGCATAAACAGGGGTGAGCAGTACTTC. Translated: CASSINRGEQYF.

This clonotype was detected many times. This chain links TRBV10-3 with TRBJ2-7; D uncertain. This CDR3 has 16 residues. Germline-derived CDR1 and CDR2 are ENHRY and SYGVKD. V dropped 5 bases and J dropped 2 bases, with 19 bases sitting between them. CDR3 in DNA: TGTGCCATCAGTTTCCAAAGAAAGGGTCCTCCCTACGAGCAGTACTTC. This encodes CAISFQRKGPPYEQYF.

There are many counts of this clonotype. J is TRBJ1-5 and V is TRBV27, with 9 bases aligning to TRBD1. Germline V gives CDR1 MNHEY, CDR2 SMNVEV (reference sequence). Trimming at V came to 5 bases and at J to 5 bases, leaving 4 bases not matched to a gene. This CDR3 region has 14 residues. The CDR3 DNA sequence: TGTGCCAGCAGTCTGTACAGGGGGCATCAGCCCCAGCATTTT. Protein sequence: CASSLYRGHQPQHF.

This clonotype was seen at least ten times. The CDR3 here is CASSLSLGGEQFF. For the CDR3, the DNA is TGTGCCAGCAGTTTATCCCTGGGTGGTGAGCAGTTCTTC. The rearrangement links TRBV27 to TRBJ2-1; D is ambiguous. The germline V gene has CDR1 MNHEY and CDR2 SMNVEV (reference sequence). Trimming pared 0 bases from V and 9 bases from J, leaving 9 bases between. This CDR3 comprises 13 residues.

The genes are TRBV9 and TRBJ1-6, with a tentative D call TRBD1 (5 bases). Between the trimmed V and J ends, which lost 4 bases and 9 bases, there was a span of 20 bases. The CDR3 is 16 residues long. CDR1 is SGDLS, CDR2 YYNGEE, per germline. CDR3 sequence reads: CASSPTVSAGASPLHF. The CDR3 region has the DNA TGTGCCAGCAGCCCCACCGTTTCAGCTGGGGCTTCACCCCTCCACTTT.

This clonotype appeared many times. The chain combines TRBV28 with TRBJ2-7; the D is unclear. Trimming stripped 10 bases from V and 2 bases from J, with 24 bases between. The V gene's germline CDR1 is MDHEN and CDR2 SYDVKM. The CDR3 loop spans 16 amino acids. CDR3 DNA: TGTGCCACCACGGATCTTGGGCAACCCCTTCCCTACGAGCAGTACTTC. Its translation: CATTDLGQPLPYEQYF.

This chain links TRBV9 with TRBJ2-1, with 15 positions matching TRBD2. Germline V gene data show CDR1 as SGDLS and CDR2 as YYNGEE. This CDR3 has 15 residues. V lost 3 bases to trimming and J lost 10 bases; unmatched junction nucleotides: 5. The CDR3 bases are TGTGCCAGCAGCGACGGGACTAGCGGGAGGCAAGAGCAGTTCTTC. Its protein is CASSDGTSGRQEQFF.

Only a few counts were recorded for this clonotype. The CDR3 reads CASSSQQTGAGETQYF. The CDR3 DNA sequence: TGTGCCAGCAGCTCCCAACAGACAGGGGCAGGGGAGACCCAGTACTTC. The chain combines TRBV14 with TRBJ2-5; 8 bases line up with TRBD1. Trimming took 5 bases from V and 5 from J; bases not matched to a gene: 13. The CDR3 totals 16 residues. Germline CDR1 and CDR2: SGHDN and FVKESK. Full variable domain (missing parts from reference TRBV14 and TRBJ2-5): EAGVTQFPSHSVIEKGQTVTLRCDPISGHDNLYWYRRVMGKEIKFLLHFVKESKQDESGMPNNRFLAERTGGTYSTLKVQPAELEDSGVYFCASSSQQTGAGETQYFGPGTRLLVL.

The genes are TRBV29-1 and TRBJ1-2, with D perhaps TRBD1 (6 bases). The CDR3 sequence is 13 residues long. V was clipped by 3 bases and J by 6 bases, with 14 bases between them. In germline, CDR1 is SQVTM, CDR2 ANQGSEA. CDR3 sequence: CSVDNWGADGYTF. The CDR3 DNA follows: TGCAGCGTTGATAATTGGGGGGCCGATGGCTACACCTTC.

This clonotype was picked up many times. This chain links TRBV7-3 with TRBJ2-3; 12 bases fit TRBD2. After removal of 4 bases from V and 5 bases from J, the junction contained 7 bases not matched to a gene. There are 16 residues in the CDR3. CDR1 is SGHTA and CDR2 is FQGTGA in the germline V gene. The CDR3 here is CASSSSSGRALDTQYF. DNA for the CDR3: TGTGCCAGCAGCTCCTCTAGCGGGAGGGCCCTAGATACGCAGTATTTT.

This clonotype was observed a handful of times. V gene TRBV7-8 combines with J gene TRBJ1-5; 7 nucleotides align to TRBD1. The CDR3 length is 15 residues. Germline CDR1 SGHVS, CDR2 FQNEAQ. J was trimmed by 2 bases and V by 7 bases; bases with no gene match: 8. The CDR3: CASTRGGEGNQPQHF. The CDR3, as DNA: TGTGCCAGCACCCGAGGGGGCGAGGGCAATCAGCCCCAGCATTTT.

This clonotype has only a few counts. The chain employs TRBV5-5 and TRBJ1-4; D is uncertain. Per the germline V gene, CDR1 is SGHKS and CDR2 is YYEKEE (reference sequence). V shed 4 bases and J shed 0 bases, with 16 bases lying between them. CDR3 length: 17 amino acids. The CDR3: CASSPKIQTATNEKLFF. The CDR3, as DNA: TGTGCCAGCAGCCCAAAAATCCAAACTGCAACTAATGAAAAACTGTTTTTT.